Listed here are 22 T cell receptor beta chains from one sample, sequenced in a study of blood T cell repertoires in COVID-19. Produced via immunoSEQ multiplex PCR; TCRdb's table is partial and in-frame only. The repertoire holds some 320,000 clones, with around 85% as singletons. Sequencing was carried out using PBMCs or T cells enriched from blood (not recorded which). All receptors come from a woman aged 30 to 39 who had been exposed to COVID-19.

The V and J genes are TRBV6-5 and TRBJ2-7; possibly TRBD2 for D (6 bases). CDR3 size: 14 residues. Germline V lookup: CDR1 MNHEY, CDR2 SVGAGI. The V gene lost 0 bases and the J gene lost 0 bases, with 6 bases spanning the gap. CDR3 bases: TGTGCCAGCAGTTACTCGGGGGGCTCCTACGAGCAGTACTTC. Its translation: CASSYSGGSYEQYF.

The chain combines TRBV6-5 with TRBJ1-1, with D maybe TRBD1 (6 bases). Germline lookup yields CDR1 MNHEY and CDR2 SVGAGI. Deletions cut 6 bases from V and 0 bases from J, with 11 bases between. The CDR3 contains 14 residues. The CDR3 spells CASRDTGLNTEAFF. The CDR3 nucleotides are TGTGCCAGCAGAGATACAGGGCTGAACACTGAAGCTTTCTTT.

This chain joins TRBV6-2 or TRBV6-3 and TRBJ1-5, with D possibly being TRBD1 (6 bases). Germline-derived CDR1 and CDR2 are MNHEY and SVGEGT. V dropped 2 bases and J dropped 3 bases, with 11 bases sitting between them. The CDR3 loop spans 15 amino acids. CDR3 nucleotides: TGTGCCAGCAGTTACGAACAGGGAATCAATCAGCCCCAGCATTTT. Translation gives CASSYEQGINQPQHF.

This clone appeared once. The chain carries TRBV30 and TRBJ1-3; D might be TRBD1 (6 bases). The CDR3 totals 16 residues. Looked up from germline, CDR1 is GTSNPN and CDR2 is SVGIG (reference sequence). V was pared by 4 bases and J by 3 bases, with 19 bases between. CDR3 in amino acids: CAWTRAGRGYGNTIYF. CDR3 coding DNA: TGTGCCTGGACTCGGGCCGGCAGGGGATATGGAAACACCATATATTTT.

The chain links TRBV4-1 to TRBJ2-4; 11 nucleotides agree with TRBD2. Germline lookup yields CDR1 MGHRA and CDR2 YSYEKL. V gave up 1 base and J gave up 3 bases; unmatched junction bases: 5. This CDR3 spans 17 amino acids. The CDR3 spells CASSQGGLADHKNIQYF. In nucleotides, the CDR3 is TGCGCCAGCAGCCAAGGGGGACTAGCGGACCACAAAAACATTCAGTACTTC.

The chain combines TRBV2 with TRBJ1-1, with 7 bases aligning to TRBD1. CDR3 length: 17 amino acids. The germline gives CDR1 SNHLY, CDR2 FYNNEI. Trimming took 2 bases from V and 2 from J; bases not matched to a gene: 11. Written as DNA, the CDR3 is TGTGCCAGCAGTGAATATTTAGGGGGCATAGGCAACACTGAAGCTTTCTTT. This sequence encodes CASSEYLGGIGNTEAFF.

This clone was found once. This sequence joins TRBV27 and TRBJ2-7; D possibly corresponds to TRBD2 (6 bases). Deletions cut 4 bases from V and 1 base from J, with 14 bases between. This CDR3 contains 15 residues. Germline V lookup: CDR1 MNHEY, CDR2 SMNVEV (reference sequence). This CDR3 reads CASSSPGAGSYEQYF. CDR3 nucleotides: TGTGCCAGCAGTTCCCCCGGGGCGGGATCCTACGAGCAGTACTTC.

CDR3 DNA sequence: TGTGCCAGCAGCGAAACAGGCACACGGGAAAAACTGTTTTTT. Its translation is CASSETGTREKLFF. The genes are TRBV9 and TRBJ1-4; TRBD1 might be the D (5 bases). Germline CDR1 is SGDLS and CDR2 is YYNGEE. CDR3 size: 14 residues. V gave up 3 bases and J gave up 8 bases, with 14 bases separating them.

The table lists this clone with a count of one. The chain recombines TRBV7-9 with TRBJ1-6, with no clear D. CDR3 length: 14 amino acids. Germline V gives CDR1 SEHNR, CDR2 FQNEAQ (reference sequence). The V end was cut by 1 base, the J end by 13 bases, with 14 bases between. The CDR3 region has the DNA TGTGCCAGCAGCTTAGATGCGTCGGGGTCCCCCCTCCACTTT. It is translated as CASSLDASGSPLHF.

V usage is TRBV7-3 and J usage is TRBJ2-5, with D unresolved. V was shortened by 1 base and J by 1 base, with 25 bases between the two germline ends. In germline, CDR1 is SGHTA, CDR2 FQGTGA. The CDR3 length is 20 residues. Here the CDR3 DNA reads TGTGCCAGCAGCTTAAGAGGTGGCTTGTCGGTGCCTCCCTTCCAAGAGACCCAGTACTTC. Protein: CASSLRGGLSVPPFQETQYF.

The gene calls are TRBV12-5 and TRBJ2-1; 11 bases map to TRBD2. CDR3 length equals 17 residues. Looked up from germline, CDR1 is LGHNT and CDR2 is FRNRAP. J lost 4 bases, V lost 1 base, and 6 bases had no gene match. The CDR3 DNA reads as TGTGCTAGTGGTTTGGGAATAGCGGGAGGGCTATACAATGAGCAGTTCTTC. Translated, it gives CASGLGIAGGLYNEQFF.

This clone appeared a few times. The chain has TRBV27 and TRBJ2-1; 10 bases fit TRBD2. This CDR3 contains 16 residues. V shed 10 bases and J 2 bases; nucleotides not matched to a gene: 11. The V gene's germline CDR1 is MNHEY and CDR2 SMNVEV (reference sequence). CDR3 sequence reads: CATQEREGRAYNEQFF. CDR3 DNA: TGTGCCACCCAGGAGCGGGAGGGCCGAGCCTACAATGAGCAGTTCTTC.

V is TRBV3-1 (or the pseudogene TRBV3-2) and J is TRBJ1-2, with 7 bases that match TRBD1. CDR1 and CDR2 from the germline V gene are LGHDT and YNNKEL (reference sequence). V trimming: 3 bases; J trimming: 7 bases; junction bases outside the gene matches: 8. This CDR3 is built from 14 residues. The CDR3 reads CASSQRTGWSGYTF. CDR3 DNA: TGTGCCAGCAGCCAGAGGACAGGATGGAGTGGCTACACCTTC.

The chain carries TRBV27 and TRBJ1-5; D gene uncertain. Trimming removed 2 bases at V and 7 bases at J, with 9 bases between. This CDR3 contains 13 residues. CDR1 is MNHEY, CDR2 SMNVEV, per germline (reference sequence). The CDR3 region has the DNA TGTGCCAGCAGTTTAGGAGCTCGACAGCCCCAGCATTTT. Its translation is CASSLGARQPQHF.

This clone was seen once. This sequence joins TRBV27 and TRBJ2-1, with 9 nucleotides matching TRBD1. Per germline, CDR1 MNHEY and CDR2 SMNVEV (reference sequence). Trimming removed 3 bases from V and 5 bases from J; junction bases left unmatched: 11. This CDR3 has 17 residues. CDR3 DNA: TGTGCCAGCAGTTTGTCAAAGGGACAGGGTACACACAATGAGCAGTTCTTC. Translation gives CASSLSKGQGTHNEQFF.

This CDR3 reads CASSPVQGVNTEAFF. In nucleotides, the CDR3 is TGTGCCAGCAGCCCAGTTCAAGGGGTGAACACTGAAGCTTTCTTT. This sequence joins TRBV28 and TRBJ1-1, with D possibly being TRBD1 (5 bases). Germline CDR1 is MDHEN and CDR2 is SYDVKM. V was pared by 6 bases and J by 0 bases, with 14 bases between. CDR3 size: 15 residues.

The rearrangement joins TRBV2 to TRBJ2-5, with 14 bases fitting TRBD2. The CDR3 runs 16 residues. V was pared by 6 bases and J by 4 bases, with 7 bases of the junction left unmatched. CDR1 is SNHLY and CDR2 is FYNNEI in the germline V gene. The CDR3 protein is CASRGRGLAGAETQYF. For the CDR3, the DNA is TGTGCCAGCAGGGGAAGGGGACTAGCGGGAGCAGAGACCCAGTACTTC.

The CDR3, as DNA: TGCGCCAGCAGCTTGGTAGACAGCGGGTTTTCTGGCTACACCTTC. It translates to CASSLVDSGFSGYTF. The V and J genes are TRBV5-1 and TRBJ1-2; possibly TRBD1 for D (5 bases). The V end was cut by 0 bases, the J end by 7 bases, with 16 bases between. The germline V gene encodes CDR1 SGHRS and CDR2 YFSETQ. The CDR3 contains 15 residues.

The rearrangement uses TRBV7-3 and TRBJ2-7, with D uncertain. Trimming took 0 bases from V and 6 from J, leaving 9 bases between them. CDR3 size: 13 residues. CDR1 and CDR2 (germline): SGHTA, FQGTGA. The chain's CDR3 is CASSLTAQSEQYF. The CDR3 nucleotides read TGTGCCAGCAGCTTAACGGCCCAATCCGAGCAGTACTTC.

This chain uses TRBV5-4 with TRBJ1-3; D perhaps matches TRBD1 (5 bases). CDR1 SGHNT and CDR2 YYREEE come from the germline V gene (reference sequence). Between the trimmed V and J ends, which lost 0 bases and 0 bases, there was a span of 10 bases. The CDR3 consists of 16 residues. The CDR3 DNA reads as TGTGCCAGCAGCTTGGATAGGGGCAACTCTGGAAACACCATATATTTT. The encoded protein is CASSLDRGNSGNTIYF.

This clone was found once. The chain links TRBV4-3 to TRBJ1-2; 7 positions match TRBD1. There are 18 residues in the CDR3. CDR1 and CDR2 from the germline V gene are LGHNA and YSLEER. V lost 4 bases and J lost 1; bases outside the gene matches: 15. In nucleotides, the CDR3 is TGCGCCAGCAGCCCGTATAAATCAGGGACAGACTATAACTATGGCTACACCTTC. Translation: CASSPYKSGTDYNYGYTF.

This clone has only a few counts. The CDR3 region has the DNA TGTGCCAGCAGTCTACAGCGGGGGGGCCACCGAAGCGAGCAGTACTTC. Residues: CASSLQRGGHRSEQYF. This chain uses TRBV6-2 or TRBV6-3 with TRBJ2-7; 10 positions match TRBD2. The CDR3 is 16 residues long. Germline V gives CDR1 MNHEY, CDR2 SVGEGT. V lost 5 bases, J lost 6 bases, and 13 bases stayed unmatched.